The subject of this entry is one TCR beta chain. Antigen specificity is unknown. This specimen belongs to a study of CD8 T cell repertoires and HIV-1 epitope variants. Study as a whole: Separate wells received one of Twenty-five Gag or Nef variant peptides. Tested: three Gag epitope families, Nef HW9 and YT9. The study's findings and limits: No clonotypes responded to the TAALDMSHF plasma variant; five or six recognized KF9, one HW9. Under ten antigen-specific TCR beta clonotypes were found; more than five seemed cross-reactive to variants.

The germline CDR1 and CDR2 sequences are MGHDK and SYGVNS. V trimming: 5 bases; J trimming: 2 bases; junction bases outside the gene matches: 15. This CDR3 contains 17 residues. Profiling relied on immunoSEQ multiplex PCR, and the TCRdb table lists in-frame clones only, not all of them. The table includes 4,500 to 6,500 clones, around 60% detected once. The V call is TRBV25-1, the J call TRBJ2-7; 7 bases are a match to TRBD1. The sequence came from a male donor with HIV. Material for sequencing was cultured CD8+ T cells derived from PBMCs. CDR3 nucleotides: TGTGCCAGCAGTCCGACCGTAGGATTGGGACAGCCCTACGAGCAGTACTTC. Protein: CASSPTVGLGQPYEQYF.